This TCR beta chain was captured in a study of cytomegalovirus exposure and HLA in healthy donors. With 4 bases clipped from V and 5 bases from J, the junction kept 1 base outside the gene matches. The CDR3 loop spans 14 amino acids. The germline V gene encodes CDR1 SEHNR and CDR2 FQNEAQ (reference sequence). PCR employed 60 Vbeta and 13 Jbeta primers. Assay used: immunoSEQ multiplex PCR; TCRdb lists only in-frame clones, some missing. The repertoire shows about 110,000 clones; the top ten hold more than 3%. The sequence derives from a man aged 25 to 45 in good health and CMV-seronegative. Specimen: PBMCs. The chain combines TRBV7-9 with TRBJ1-4; 10 bases align to TRBD1. The CDR3 loop reads CASSWGQGNEKLFF. Here the CDR3 DNA reads TGTGCCAGCAGCTGGGGACAGGGGAATGAAAAACTGTTTTTT.